The next 24 T cell receptor beta chains were all read from a single sample in a study of blood T cell repertoires in COVID-19. TCRdb's table, derived via immunoSEQ multiplex PCR, lists solely in-frame clones and lacks some. The data contain roughly 140,000 clones, approximately 83% of them seen just once; the ten biggest clones take up about 8%. The sequenced sample was peripheral blood. The receptors derive from a woman aged 55-70 years with COVID-19, enrolled during active disease.

The sample holds a few counts of this clone. The V and J genes are TRBV4-1 and TRBJ1-2; TRBD1 is a possible D gene (5 bases). V was pared by 1 base and J by 6 bases, with 15 bases between. Germline V gene data show CDR1 as MGHRA and CDR2 as YSYEKL. The CDR3 is made up of 15 amino acids. The CDR3 protein is CASSQVGRVVNGYTF. The CDR3 nucleotides read TGCGCCAGCAGCCAAGTCGGCAGGGTAGTTAATGGCTACACCTTC.

The J gene is TRBJ2-7, the V gene TRBV24-1; D is possibly TRBD1 (6 bases). This CDR3 spans 16 amino acids. Per germline, CDR1 KGHDR and CDR2 SFDVKD. Between the trimmed V and J ends, which lost 2 bases and 3 bases, there was a span of 16 bases. CDR3 sequence reads: CATSDSGDGLYYEQYF. The CDR3 DNA follows: TGTGCCACCAGTGATTCAGGGGACGGCCTCTACTACGAGCAGTACTTC.

This chain joins TRBV4-1 and TRBJ1-3; no clear D. The ends were cut back, 0 bases at V and 2 bases at J, with 8 bases in the middle. Germline CDR1 is MGHRA and CDR2 is YSYEKL. This CDR3 contains 15 residues. The CDR3 nucleotides are TGCGCCAGCAGCCAAGATGGGAGGCCTGGAAACACCATATATTTT. Encoded protein: CASSQDGRPGNTIYF.

The genes are TRBV18 and TRBJ1-1; D call uncertain. V dropped 3 bases and J dropped 0 bases, with 8 bases sitting between them. The length of the CDR3 is 14 residues. Germline V lookup: CDR1 KGHSH, CDR2 LQKENI. The chain's CDR3 is CASSPGGLNTEAFF. In DNA, the CDR3 is TGTGCCAGCTCACCCGGAGGGCTGAACACTGAAGCTTTCTTT.

This chain connects TRBV15 to TRBJ2-7; TRBD2 agrees at 7 bases. V shed 3 bases, J shed 2 bases, and the junction held 4 bases outside the gene matches. This CDR3 comprises 14 residues. Germline CDR1 reads LNHNV; CDR2 reads YYDKDF (reference sequence). The CDR3 region has the DNA TGTGCCACCAGCAGCAGTCTAGCGGCCTACGAGCAGTACTTC. Residues: CATSSSLAAYEQYF.

The gene calls are TRBV9 and TRBJ1-5, with D uncertain. This CDR3 has 13 amino acids. V was pared by 3 bases and J by 0 bases, with 4 bases between. Germline loops: CDR1 SGDLS, CDR2 YYNGEE. The chain's CDR3 is CASSGGSNQPQHF. CDR3 nucleotides: TGTGCCAGCAGCGGAGGTAGCAATCAGCCCCAGCATTTT.

This clone was counted a single time. The V call is TRBV7-9, the J call TRBJ1-4; D unclear. Trimming cost V 6 bases and J 3 bases, with 8 bases left between them. The CDR3 sequence is 13 residues long. Germline lookup yields CDR1 SEHNR and CDR2 FQNEAQ (reference sequence). This chain's CDR3 is CASSWQANEKLFF. CDR3 nucleotides: TGTGCCAGCAGTTGGCAGGCTAATGAAAAACTGTTTTTT.

V usage is TRBV5-1 and J usage is TRBJ2-2; 10 bases match TRBD2. Losses at the gene ends were 4 bases for V and 7 bases for J; bases not matched to a gene: 16. The length of the CDR3 is 18 residues. CDR1 is SGHRS, CDR2 YFSETQ, per germline. The CDR3 coding sequence is TGCGCCAGCAGCCCCCTCCGGTTTACTAGCGGGGCTAACGGGGAGCTGTTTTTT. It specifies CASSPLRFTSGANGELFF.

The sample holds a few counts of this clone. The V and J genes are TRBV19 and TRBJ1-2; no clear D gene. Trimming left V 6 bases short and J 6 bases short, with 17 bases between. This CDR3 is 14 amino acids long. Germline V lookup: CDR1 LNHDA, CDR2 SQIVND (reference sequence). The CDR3 DNA reads TGTGCCAGTAGCCGCGAAGGAGGGCTGGATGGCTACACCTTC. This translates into CASSREGGLDGYTF.

This clone was found once. In nucleotides, the CDR3 is TGTGCCAGCAGCGTAGGTGGCGGGGACGCCTACGAGCAGTACTTC. It translates to CASSVGGGDAYEQYF. This chain connects TRBV9 to TRBJ2-7, with D maybe TRBD2 (6 bases). The CDR3 is 15 residues long. Per the germline V gene, CDR1 is SGDLS and CDR2 is YYNGEE. V was clipped by 0 bases and J by 2 bases, with 12 bases between them.

The chain carries TRBV2 and TRBJ1-1, with 9 bases aligning to TRBD1. V was pared by 4 bases and J by 5 bases, with 2 bases of the junction left unmatched. This CDR3 is built from 13 residues. Germline lookup yields CDR1 SNHLY and CDR2 FYNNEI. The CDR3 DNA sequence: TGTGCCAGCAGTGTGGACAGGGGAACTGAAGCTTTCTTT. As protein: CASSVDRGTEAFF.

In nucleotides, the CDR3 is TGTGCCAGCTCACCAAGACAGAACACCGGGGAGCTGTTTTTT. Encoded protein: CASSPRQNTGELFF. The gene calls are TRBV18 and TRBJ2-2; D remains unclear. V was clipped by 2 bases and J by 1 base, with 5 bases between them. This CDR3 contains 14 residues. Looked up from germline, CDR1 is KGHSH and CDR2 is LQKENI.

This chain's CDR3 is CASSTGTSGGVYEQYF. For the CDR3, the DNA is TGCGCCAGCAGCACAGGGACTAGCGGGGGGGTCTACGAGCAGTACTTC. The V and J genes are TRBV5-1 and TRBJ2-7; the match to TRBD2 covers 16 bases. Germline V lookup: CDR1 SGHRS, CDR2 YFSETQ. V was pared by 4 bases and J by 3 bases, with 4 bases of the junction left unmatched. CDR3 length: 16 amino acids. The variable domain in full, completed from reference TRBV5-1 and TRBJ2-7, reads KAGVTQTPRYLIKTRGQQVTLSCSPISGHRSVSWYQQTPGQGLQFLFEYFSETQRNKGNFPGRFSGRQFSNSRSEMNVSTLELGDSALYLCASSTGTSGGVYEQYFGPGTRLTVT.

V usage is TRBV7-9 and J usage is TRBJ1-2; D gene unclear. V was clipped by 1 base and J by 3 bases, with 9 bases between them. The CDR3 covers 14 residues. From germline, CDR1 is SEHNR and CDR2 FQNEAQ (reference sequence). CDR3: CASSLDPEDYGYTF. CDR3 nucleotide sequence: TGTGCCAGCAGCTTAGATCCAGAGGACTATGGCTACACCTTC. Full variable domain (rest looked up from reference TRBV7-9 and TRBJ1-2): DTGVSQNPRHKITKRGQNVTFRCDPISEHNRLYWYRQTLGQGPEFLTYFQNEAQLEKSRLLSDRFSAERPKGSFSTLEIQRTEQGDSAMYLCASSLDPEDYGYTFGSGTRLTVV.

The chain recombines TRBV7-8 with TRBJ2-5, with 7 nucleotides matching TRBD2. This CDR3 comprises 16 residues. J lost 1 base, V lost 5 bases, and 10 bases had no gene match. CDR1 is SGHVS, CDR2 FQNEAQ, per germline. The CDR3 loop is CASSRTLAEIQETQYF. The CDR3 DNA follows: TGTGCCAGCAGCCGTACCCTAGCGGAGATCCAAGAGACCCAGTACTTC.

The chain combines TRBV7-8 with TRBJ2-2; D possibly corresponds to TRBD2 (5 bases). V lost 5 bases and J 8 bases, leaving 15 bases between the germline ends. This CDR3 spans 14 amino acids. CDR1 and CDR2 from the germline V gene are SGHVS and FQNEAQ. The chain's CDR3 is CASSPEGPPGELFF. In nucleotides, the CDR3 is TGTGCCAGCAGCCCCGAGGGTCCTCCGGGGGAGCTGTTTTTT.

The V and J genes are TRBV10-3 and TRBJ1-2, with D perhaps TRBD1 (5 bases). The V end lost 6 bases, the J end lost 5 bases, and 13 bases lay between the germline ends. Germline V gene sequence: CDR1 ENHRY, CDR2 SYGVKD. The CDR3 runs 13 residues. The CDR3 DNA follows: TGTGCCATCAGATCGACAGATTTATATGGCTACACCTTC. Translating it yields CAIRSTDLYGYTF.

This chain connects TRBV2 to TRBJ2-3; 8 nucleotides match TRBD2. Germline CDR1 reads SNHLY; CDR2 reads FYNNEI. V lost 5 bases and J lost 0; bases outside the gene matches: 4. The CDR3 spans 15 residues. For the CDR3, the DNA is TGTGCCAGCAGTAATAGCGGGGCGAGCACAGATACGCAGTATTTT. Protein: CASSNSGASTDTQYF.

With respect to this clone: This sample includes further DNA sequences coding for the same CDR3. The chain combines TRBV6-2 or TRBV6-3 with TRBJ1-1; D is undetermined. Trimming stripped 0 bases from V and 1 base from J, with 3 bases between. CDR3 length: 13 amino acids. CDR1 MNHEY and CDR2 SVGEGT come from the germline V gene. The CDR3 DNA follows: TGTGCCAGCAGTTACTCCAGGAACACTGAAGCTTTCTTT. Translating it yields CASSYSRNTEAFF.

This rearrangement joins TRBV5-6 to TRBJ1-5, with 10 bases lining up with TRBD1. The J segment lost 2 bases and the V segment lost 3 bases, leaving 5 bases of the junction unmatched. The germline V gene encodes CDR1 SGHDT and CDR2 YYEEEE. This CDR3 spans 16 amino acids. The CDR3 nucleotides are TGTGCCAGCAGCTCTGGGACAGGGGATGGCAATCAGCCCCAGCATTTT. As protein: CASSSGTGDGNQPQHF.

The chain combines TRBV7-8 with TRBJ2-1; 15 positions match TRBD2. CDR1 is SGHVS, CDR2 FQNEAQ, per germline. V gave up 5 bases and J gave up 9 bases; unmatched junction bases: 5. The CDR3 runs 15 residues. The CDR3 bases are TGTGCCAGCAGCCGAGGACTAGCGGGGGGGGTTGAGCAGTTCTTC. Its translation is CASSRGLAGGVEQFF.

This rearrangement joins TRBV14 to TRBJ2-1, with a possible D match to TRBD2 (6 bases). With 3 bases removed from V and 0 bases from J, the gap between germline ends came to 12 bases. CDR1 is SGHDN and CDR2 is FVKESK in the germline V gene. This CDR3 has 16 residues. The CDR3 spells CASSHISGSSYNEQFF. The DNA of the CDR3 is TGTGCCAGCAGCCATATTAGCGGAAGCTCCTACAATGAGCAGTTCTTC.

The chain recombines TRBV18 with TRBJ2-1; 10 positions agree with TRBD2. The V gene's germline CDR1 is KGHSH and CDR2 LQKENI. This CDR3 contains 15 residues. J lost 5 bases, V lost 2 bases, and 3 bases had no gene match. The CDR3 nucleotides read TGTGCCAGCTCACCAGAGCTAGCGGGGGACAATGAGCAGTTCTTC. Residues: CASSPELAGDNEQFF.

The rearrangement links TRBV10-2 to TRBJ1-1; tentatively, D is TRBD1 (6 bases). Germline V CDR1 and CDR2: WSHSY, SAAADI. V was clipped by 8 bases and J by 2 bases, with 21 bases between them. The CDR3 length is 16 residues. The CDR3 is CASGGGGGTVNTEAFF. CDR3 bases: TGCGCCAGCGGGGGCGGGGGGGGTACCGTTAACACTGAAGCTTTCTTT.